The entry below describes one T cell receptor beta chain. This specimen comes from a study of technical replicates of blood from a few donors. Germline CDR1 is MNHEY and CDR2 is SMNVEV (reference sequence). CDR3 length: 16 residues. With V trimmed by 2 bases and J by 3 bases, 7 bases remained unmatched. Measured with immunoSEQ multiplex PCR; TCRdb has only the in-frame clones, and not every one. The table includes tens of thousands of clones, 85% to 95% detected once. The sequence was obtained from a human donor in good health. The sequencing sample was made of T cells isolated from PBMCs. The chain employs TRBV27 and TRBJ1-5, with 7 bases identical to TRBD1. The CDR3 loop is CASSLISQGYNQPQHF. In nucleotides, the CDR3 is TGTGCCAGCAGTTTAATTTCACAGGGGTACAATCAGCCCCAGCATTTT.